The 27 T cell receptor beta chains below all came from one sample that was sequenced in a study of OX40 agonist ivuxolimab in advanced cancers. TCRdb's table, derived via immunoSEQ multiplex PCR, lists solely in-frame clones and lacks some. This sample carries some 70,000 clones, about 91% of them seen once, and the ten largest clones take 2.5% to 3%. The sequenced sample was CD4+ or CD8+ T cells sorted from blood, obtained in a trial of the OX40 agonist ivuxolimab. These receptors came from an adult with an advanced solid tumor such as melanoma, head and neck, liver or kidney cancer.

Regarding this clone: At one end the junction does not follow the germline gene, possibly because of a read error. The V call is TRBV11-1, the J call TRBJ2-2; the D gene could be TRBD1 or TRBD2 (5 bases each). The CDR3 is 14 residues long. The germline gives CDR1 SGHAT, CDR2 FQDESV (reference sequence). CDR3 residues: CASSLPTAHRGAVF. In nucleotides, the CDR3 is TGTGCCAGCAGCTTACCGACAGCACACCGGGGAGCTGTTTTT.

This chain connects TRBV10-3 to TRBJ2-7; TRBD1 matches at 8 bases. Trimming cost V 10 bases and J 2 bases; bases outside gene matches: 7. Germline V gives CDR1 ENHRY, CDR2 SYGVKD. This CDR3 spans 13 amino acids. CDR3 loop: CASQGQDPYEQYF. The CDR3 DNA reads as TGTGCCAGTCAGGGACAGGACCCCTACGAGCAGTACTTC.

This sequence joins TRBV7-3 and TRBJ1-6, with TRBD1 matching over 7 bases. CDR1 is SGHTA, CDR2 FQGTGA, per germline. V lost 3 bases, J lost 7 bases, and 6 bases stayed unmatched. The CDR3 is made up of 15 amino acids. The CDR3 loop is CASSFGTGENSPLHF. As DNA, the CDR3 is TGTGCCAGCAGCTTTGGTACAGGGGAAAATTCACCCCTCCACTTT.

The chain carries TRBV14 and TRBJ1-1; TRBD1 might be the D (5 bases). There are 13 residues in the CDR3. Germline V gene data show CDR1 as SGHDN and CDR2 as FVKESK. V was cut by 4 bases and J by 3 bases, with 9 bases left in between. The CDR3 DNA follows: TGTGCCAGCAGCCGGGGGTTCGACACTGAAGCTTTCTTT. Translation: CASSRGFDTEAFF.

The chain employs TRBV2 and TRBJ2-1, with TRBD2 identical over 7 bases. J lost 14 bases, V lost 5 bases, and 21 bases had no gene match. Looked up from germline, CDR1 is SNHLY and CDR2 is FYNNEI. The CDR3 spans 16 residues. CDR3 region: CASSPQGAVTGTKEFF. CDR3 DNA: TGTGCCAGCAGTCCTCAGGGAGCGGTCACCGGGACTAAAGAGTTCTTC.

CDR3 bases: TGTGCCAGTGGGAGGTCGCTGGGGCAGCCCCAGCATTTT. Translated: CASGRSLGQPQHF. V usage is TRBV6-1 and J usage is TRBJ1-5; D is unresolved. V was trimmed by 9 bases and J by 7 bases, leaving 16 bases between them. The CDR3 length is 13 residues. Germline assignment: CDR1 MNHNS and CDR2 SASEGT.

In DNA form, the CDR3 reads TGCAGCGTTGTCGCGGTAGGGCAGCATAGCACCGGGGAGCTGTTTTTT. Its protein product is CSVVAVGQHSTGELFF. The J gene is TRBJ2-2, the V gene TRBV29-1; D is uncertain. V was trimmed by 4 bases and J by 4 bases, leaving 19 bases between them. Per germline, CDR1 SQVTM and CDR2 ANQGSEA. This CDR3 is 16 amino acids long.

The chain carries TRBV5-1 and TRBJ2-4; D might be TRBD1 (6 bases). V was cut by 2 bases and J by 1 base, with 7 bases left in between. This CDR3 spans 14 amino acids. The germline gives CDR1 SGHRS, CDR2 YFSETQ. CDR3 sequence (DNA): TGCGCCAGCAGCTTAGACAGGGCCAAAAACATTCAGTACTTC. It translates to CASSLDRAKNIQYF. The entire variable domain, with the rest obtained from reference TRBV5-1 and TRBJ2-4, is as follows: KAGVTQTPRYLIKTRGQQVTLSCSPISGHRSVSWYQQTPGQGLQFLFEYFSETQRNKGNFPGRFSGRQFSNSRSEMNVSTLELGDSALYLCASSLDRAKNIQYFGAGTRLSVL.

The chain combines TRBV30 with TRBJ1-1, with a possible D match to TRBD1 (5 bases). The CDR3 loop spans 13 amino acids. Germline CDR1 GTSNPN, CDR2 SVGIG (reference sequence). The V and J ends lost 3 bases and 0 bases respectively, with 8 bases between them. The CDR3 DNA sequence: TGTGCCTGGAGAAGGGGCCTGAACACTGAAGCTTTCTTT. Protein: CAWRRGLNTEAFF.

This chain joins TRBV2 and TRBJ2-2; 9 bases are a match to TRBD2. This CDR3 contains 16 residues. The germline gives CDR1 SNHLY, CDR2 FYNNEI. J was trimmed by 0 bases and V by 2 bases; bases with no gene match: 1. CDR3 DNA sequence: TGTGCCAGCAGTGAACTAGCGGGAACGAACACCGGGGAGCTGTTTTTT. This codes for CASSELAGTNTGELFF.

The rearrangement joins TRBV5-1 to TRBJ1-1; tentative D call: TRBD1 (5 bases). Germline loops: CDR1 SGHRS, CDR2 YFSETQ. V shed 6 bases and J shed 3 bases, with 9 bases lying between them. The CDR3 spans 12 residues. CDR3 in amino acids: CASTEGDTEAFF. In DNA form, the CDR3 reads TGCGCCAGCACTGAAGGGGACACTGAAGCTTTCTTT.

CDR3 residues: CASRIFPSGGVQETQYF. CDR3 DNA sequence: TGTGCCAGCAGAATATTCCCGTCGGGGGGGGTCCAAGAGACCCAGTACTTC. This sequence joins TRBV7-8 and TRBJ2-5; TRBD2 matches 8 bases. The V and J ends lost 6 bases and 1 base, in that order; junction bases with no gene match: 13. The CDR3 consists of 17 residues. Germline V CDR1 and CDR2: SGHVS, FQNEAQ.

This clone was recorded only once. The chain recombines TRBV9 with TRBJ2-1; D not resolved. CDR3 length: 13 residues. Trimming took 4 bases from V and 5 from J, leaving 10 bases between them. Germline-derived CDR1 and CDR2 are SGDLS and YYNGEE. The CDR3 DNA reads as TGTGCCAGCAGCAAAGAAGGGCACAATGAGCAGTTCTTC. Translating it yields CASSKEGHNEQFF.

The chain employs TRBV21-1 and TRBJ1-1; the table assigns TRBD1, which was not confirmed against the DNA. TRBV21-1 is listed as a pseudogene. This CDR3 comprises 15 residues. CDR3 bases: TGTGCCAGCAGCAAAGGTTGGACAGACTACACTGAAGCTTTCTTT. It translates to CASSKGWTDYTEAFF.

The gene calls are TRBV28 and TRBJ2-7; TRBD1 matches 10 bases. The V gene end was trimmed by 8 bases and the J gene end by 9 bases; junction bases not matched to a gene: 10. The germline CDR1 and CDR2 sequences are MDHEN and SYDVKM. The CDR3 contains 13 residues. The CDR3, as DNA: TGTGCCAGCCTAGGACAGGGGGGGTTGGGGCAGTACTTC. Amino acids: CASLGQGGLGQYF.

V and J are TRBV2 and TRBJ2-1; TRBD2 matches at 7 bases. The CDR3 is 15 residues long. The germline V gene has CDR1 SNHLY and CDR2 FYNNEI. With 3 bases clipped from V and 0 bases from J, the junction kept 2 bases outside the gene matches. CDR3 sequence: CASSDSGGSYNEQFF. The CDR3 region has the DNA TGTGCCAGCAGTGATTCGGGGGGCTCCTACAATGAGCAGTTCTTC.

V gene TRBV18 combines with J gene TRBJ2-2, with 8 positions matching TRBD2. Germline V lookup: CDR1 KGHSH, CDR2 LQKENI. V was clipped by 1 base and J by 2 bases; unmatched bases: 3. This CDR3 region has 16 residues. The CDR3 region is CASSPLSGINTGELFF. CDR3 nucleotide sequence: TGTGCCAGCTCACCACTTAGCGGGATTAACACCGGGGAGCTGTTTTTT.

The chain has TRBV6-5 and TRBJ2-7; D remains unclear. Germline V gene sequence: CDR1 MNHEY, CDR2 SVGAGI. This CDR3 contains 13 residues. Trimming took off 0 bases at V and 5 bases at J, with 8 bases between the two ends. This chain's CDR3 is CASSYSRLDEQYF. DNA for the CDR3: TGTGCCAGCAGTTACTCGAGATTGGACGAGCAGTACTTC.

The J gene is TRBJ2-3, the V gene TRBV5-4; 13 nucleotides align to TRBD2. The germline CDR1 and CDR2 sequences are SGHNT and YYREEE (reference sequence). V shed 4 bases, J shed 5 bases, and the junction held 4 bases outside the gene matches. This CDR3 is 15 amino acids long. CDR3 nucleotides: TGTGCCAGCAGCACCCGACTAGCGGGGGGAGATACGCAGTATTTT. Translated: CASSTRLAGGDTQYF.

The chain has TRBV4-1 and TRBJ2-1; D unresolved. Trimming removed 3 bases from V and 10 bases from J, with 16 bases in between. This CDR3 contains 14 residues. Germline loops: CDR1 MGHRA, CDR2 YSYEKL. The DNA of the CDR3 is TGCGCCAGCAGCCAGCCCCGTATCGGAAGAGAGCAGTTCTTC. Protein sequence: CASSQPRIGREQFF.

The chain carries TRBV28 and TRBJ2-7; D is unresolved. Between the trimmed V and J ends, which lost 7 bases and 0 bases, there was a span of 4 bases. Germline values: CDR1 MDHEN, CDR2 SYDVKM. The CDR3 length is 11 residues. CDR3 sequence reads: CASKSSYEQYF. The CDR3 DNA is TGTGCCAGCAAGAGCTCCTACGAGCAGTACTTC. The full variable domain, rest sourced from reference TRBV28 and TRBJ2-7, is DVKVTQSSRYLVKRTGEKVFLECVQDMDHENMFWYRQDPGLGLRLIYFSYDVKMKEKGDIPEGYSVSREKKERFSLILESASTNQTSMYLCASKSSYEQYFGPGTRLTVT.

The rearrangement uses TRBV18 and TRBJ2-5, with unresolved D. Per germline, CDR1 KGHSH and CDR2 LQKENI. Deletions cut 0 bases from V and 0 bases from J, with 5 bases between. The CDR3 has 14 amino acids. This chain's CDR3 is CASSPPGYQETQYF. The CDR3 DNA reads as TGTGCCAGCTCACCACCGGGGTACCAAGAGACCCAGTACTTC.

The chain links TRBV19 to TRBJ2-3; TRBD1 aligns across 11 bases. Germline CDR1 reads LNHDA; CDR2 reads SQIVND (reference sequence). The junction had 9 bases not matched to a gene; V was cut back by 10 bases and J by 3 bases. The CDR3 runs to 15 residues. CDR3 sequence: CATRPGTGGTDTQYF. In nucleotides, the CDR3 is TGTGCCACCCGACCCGGGACAGGGGGGACAGATACGCAGTATTTT. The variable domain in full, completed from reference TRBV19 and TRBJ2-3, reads DGGITQSPKYLFRKEGQNVTLSCEQNLNHDAMYWYRQDPGQGLRLIYYSQIVNDFQKGDIAEGYSVSREKKESFPLTVTSAQKNPTAFYLCATRPGTGGTDTQYFGPGTRLTVL.

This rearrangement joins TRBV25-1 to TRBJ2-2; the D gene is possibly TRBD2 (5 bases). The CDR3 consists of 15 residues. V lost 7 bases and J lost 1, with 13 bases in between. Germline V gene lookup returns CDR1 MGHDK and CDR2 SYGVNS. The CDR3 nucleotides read TGTGCCAGCACGAAGGGCGCGGGGAACACCGGGGAGCTGTTTTTT. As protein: CASTKGAGNTGELFF.

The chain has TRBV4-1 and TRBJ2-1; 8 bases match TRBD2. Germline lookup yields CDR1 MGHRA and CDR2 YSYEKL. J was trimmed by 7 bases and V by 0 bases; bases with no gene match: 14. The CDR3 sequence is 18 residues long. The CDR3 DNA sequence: TGCGCCAGCAGCCAAGAGGGGAGAGGGCTAGCGGGTAGGAATGAGCAGTTCTTC. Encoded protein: CASSQEGRGLAGRNEQFF.

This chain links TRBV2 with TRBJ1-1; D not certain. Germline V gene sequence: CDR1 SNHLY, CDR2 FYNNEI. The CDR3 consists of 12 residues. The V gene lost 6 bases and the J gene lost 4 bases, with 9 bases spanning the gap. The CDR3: CASSADGTEAFF. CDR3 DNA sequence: TGTGCCAGCAGCGCTGATGGCACTGAAGCTTTCTTT.

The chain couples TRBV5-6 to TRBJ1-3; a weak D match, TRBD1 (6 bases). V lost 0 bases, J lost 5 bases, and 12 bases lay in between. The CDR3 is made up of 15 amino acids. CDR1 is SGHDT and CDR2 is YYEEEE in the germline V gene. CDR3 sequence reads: CASSLVEGGRNTIYF. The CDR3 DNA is TGTGCCAGCAGCTTGGTGGAGGGGGGGAGAAACACCATATATTTT.